Listed here are 24 T cell receptor beta chains from one sample, sequenced in a study of blood T cell repertoires in COVID-19. This table comes from immunoSEQ multiplex PCR, and its TCRdb copy is limited to in-frame clones, with some not included. The data show approximately 150,000 clones, roughly 82% seen once. Specimen: PBMCs or T cells enriched from blood (not recorded which). The receptors were sampled from a man aged 50 to 60 who had recovered from COVID-19.

The gene calls are TRBV5-5 and TRBJ1-2, with D possibly TRBD1 on 6 matching bases. Germline V gives CDR1 SGHKS, CDR2 YYEKEE (reference sequence). The length of the CDR3 is 12 residues. V was trimmed by 3 bases and J by 4 bases, leaving 7 bases between them. The CDR3 sequence: CASSSDSYGYTF. In nucleotides, the CDR3 is TGTGCCAGCAGCTCGGACAGCTATGGCTACACCTTC.

V gene TRBV6-5 combines with J gene TRBJ1-2; D unclear. This CDR3 has 16 residues. V lost 0 bases, J lost 7 bases, and 18 bases lay in between. The V gene's germline CDR1 is MNHEY and CDR2 SVGAGI. CDR3 residues: CASSYSIYNQGGGYTF. The CDR3 bases are TGTGCCAGCAGTTACTCGATCTACAATCAAGGAGGTGGCTACACCTTC.

J is TRBJ2-7 and V is TRBV18; no reliable D call. Per the germline V gene, CDR1 is KGHSH and CDR2 is LQKENI. V lost 3 bases and J 5 bases, leaving 11 bases between the germline ends. The CDR3 spans 13 residues. DNA of the CDR3: TGTGCCAGCTCACCCCCTAATGATAACGAGCAGTACTTC. Translation gives CASSPPNDNEQYF.

This clone was seen once. The DNA of the CDR3 is TGTGCCATCAGTGAAACAGCTTACGAGCAGTACTTC. Translation gives CAISETAYEQYF. The rearrangement uses TRBV10-3 and TRBJ2-7; D unresolved. From germline, CDR1 is ENHRY and CDR2 SYGVKD. Trimming shortened V by 3 bases and J by 4 bases, and 7 bases separated the two germline ends. CDR3 length equals 12 residues.

This clone was seen a handful of times. V gene TRBV28 combines with J gene TRBJ2-5, with 10 bases aligning to TRBD2. Germline V CDR1 and CDR2: MDHEN, SYDVKM. The CDR3 runs 15 residues. J gave up 4 bases and V 6 bases, and 8 bases lay outside the gene matches. The CDR3: CASSYPRTSGETQYF. The DNA for the CDR3 is TGTGCCAGCAGCTATCCACGGACTAGCGGAGAGACCCAGTACTTC.

This clone was seen a single time. The chain recombines TRBV7-2 with TRBJ1-1; 10 bases match TRBD1. CDR1 and CDR2 (germline): SGHTA, FQGNSA. V was pared by 4 bases and J by 4 bases, with 12 bases of the junction left unmatched. The CDR3 runs 17 residues. Here the CDR3 DNA reads TGTGCCAGCAGCTCCCGACAGGGGGCATACGGGAGCACTGAAGCTTTCTTT. This encodes CASSSRQGAYGSTEAFF.

The chain joins TRBV29-1 to TRBJ2-6; 7 bases align to TRBD2. Germline V gene sequence: CDR1 SQVTM, CDR2 ANQGSEA. The CDR3 extends over 15 amino acids. Trimming removed 3 bases from V and 2 bases from J; junction bases left unmatched: 4. The CDR3 coding sequence is TGCAGCGTTGACAATGGGGGGGCTGGGGCCAACGTCCTGACTTTC. Its protein is CSVDNGGAGANVLTF.

The CDR3 DNA sequence: TGTGCCAGCACCCGGGACACCGGGGAGCTGTTTTTT. It yields the protein CASTRDTGELFF. The rearrangement joins TRBV2 to TRBJ2-2; D gene unclear. This CDR3 is built from 12 residues. The germline CDR1 and CDR2 sequences are SNHLY and FYNNEI. V was clipped by 7 bases and J by 3 bases, with 6 bases between them. Full variable domain (remainder filled in from reference TRBV2 and TRBJ2-2): EPEVTQTPSHQVTQMGQEVILRCVPISNHLYFYWYRQILGQKVEFLVSFYNNEISEKSEIFDDQFSVERPDGSNFTLKIRSTKLEDSAMYFCASTRDTGELFFGEGSRLTVL.

This clone was detected only a few times. The J gene is TRBJ1-2, the V gene TRBV10-2; possible D gene TRBD1, 5 bases. Between the trimmed V and J ends, which lost 3 bases and 7 bases, there was a span of 15 bases. Germline V gene lookup returns CDR1 WSHSY and CDR2 SAAADI. CDR3 length equals 14 residues. The DNA for the CDR3 is TGCGCCAGCAGTGATGCGGGACCACCCCCTGGCTACACCTTC. Residues: CASSDAGPPPGYTF.

The chain has TRBV5-6 and TRBJ1-4; D not certain. The CDR3 extends over 18 amino acids. Germline lookup yields CDR1 SGHDT and CDR2 YYEEEE. V was cut by 2 bases and J by 2 bases, with 19 bases left in between. CDR3 DNA sequence: TGTGCCAGCAGCTTTACTTTGACTTCCTTGGCGACTAATGAAAAACTGTTTTTT. It encodes CASSFTLTSLATNEKLFF.

This rearrangement joins TRBV4-2 to TRBJ2-1; no clear D gene. V was shortened by 3 bases and J by 2 bases, with 11 bases between the two germline ends. Germline CDR1 LGHNA, CDR2 YNFKEQ. The CDR3 length is 15 residues. The CDR3 coding sequence is TGTGCCAGCAGCCATAGTAGAATAGCCTACAATGAGCAGTTCTTC. This translates into CASSHSRIAYNEQFF.

The chain links TRBV6-4 to TRBJ2-2, with 7 bases that match TRBD1. Per germline, CDR1 MRHNA and CDR2 SNTAGT. V was pared by 3 bases and J by 6 bases, with 4 bases of the junction left unmatched. The CDR3 is 14 residues long. Here the CDR3 DNA reads TGTGCCAGCAGTGAGACCCAGGGGGCCGGGGAGCTGTTTTTT. This translates into CASSETQGAGELFF.

V is TRBV7-8 and J is TRBJ2-1; 9 nucleotides agree with TRBD2. After removal of 2 bases from V and 7 bases from J, the junction contained 6 bases not matched to a gene. The CDR3 spans 15 residues. Germline V gene sequence: CDR1 SGHVS, CDR2 FQNEAQ. CDR3 in DNA: TGTGCCAGCAGCTTACCGGCGGGGGGGCTAAATGAGCAGTTCTTC. Translated: CASSLPAGGLNEQFF. The full variable domain, in which reference TRBV7-8 and TRBJ2-1 provide the parts outside the CDR3, is GAGVSQSPRYKVAKRGQDVALRCDPISGHVSLFWYQQALGQGPEFLTYFQNEAQLDKSGLPSDRFFAERPEGSVSTLKIQRTQQEDSAVYLCASSLPAGGLNEQFFGPGTRLTVL.

The chain links TRBV4-2 to TRBJ2-3; 11 positions match TRBD2. This CDR3 comprises 14 residues. CDR1 and CDR2 (germline): LGHNA, YNFKEQ. The V gene end was trimmed by 2 bases and the J gene end by 8 bases; junction bases not matched to a gene: 3. The DNA for the CDR3 is TGTGCCAGCAGCCAACAACTAGCGGGGGCTACGCAGTATTTT. Translating it yields CASSQQLAGATQYF.

This clone was found a few times. The chain is built from TRBV10-2 and TRBJ2-7; D is unresolved. The CDR3 consists of 14 residues. Germline V gene lookup returns CDR1 WSHSY and CDR2 SAAADI. Trimming pared 0 bases from V and 3 bases from J, leaving 9 bases between. CDR3 in DNA: TGCGCCAGCAGTGAGTCTTGGTTGCGCTACGAGCAGTACTTC. This gives the protein CASSESWLRYEQYF.

The chain carries TRBV12-5 and TRBJ1-1; D is unclear. CDR3 size: 13 residues. The V and J ends lost 6 bases and 5 bases respectively, with 13 bases between them. Germline V gives CDR1 LGHNT, CDR2 FRNRAP. The CDR3 region has the DNA TGTGCTAGTGGACGACTCGATAGTACTGAAGCTTTCTTT. Residues: CASGRLDSTEAFF.

This clone appeared once. The chain joins TRBV6-5 to TRBJ1-6; D call uncertain. V lost 2 bases, J lost 14 bases, and 16 bases lay in between. CDR1 and CDR2 (germline): MNHEY, SVGAGI. CDR3 length: 14 amino acids. The CDR3 spells CASSYTRIPETLHF. CDR3 DNA: TGTGCCAGCAGTTACACTCGAATCCCTGAAACCCTCCACTTT.

The chain carries TRBV4-2 and TRBJ2-1, with TRBD1 matching 7 bases. V trimming: 5 bases; J trimming: 12 bases; junction bases outside the gene matches: 7. Germline V gives CDR1 LGHNA, CDR2 YNFKEQ. The CDR3 sequence is 12 residues long. The CDR3 DNA reads TGTGCCAGCAGCTCCCGACAGGGTGTGCAGTTCTTC. Translated: CASSSRQGVQFF.

This chain joins TRBV3-1 (or the pseudogene TRBV3-2) and TRBJ2-3, with D possibly TRBD2 on 6 matching bases. Looked up from germline, CDR1 is LGHDT and CDR2 is YNNKEL (reference sequence). This CDR3 region has 12 residues. Trimming shortened V by 5 bases and J by 3 bases, and 6 bases separated the two germline ends. This CDR3 is CASSGGTDTQYF. DNA of the CDR3: TGTGCCAGCAGCGGGGGGACAGATACGCAGTATTTT.

This chain connects TRBV24-1 to TRBJ1-5, with no clear D. Per germline, CDR1 KGHDR and CDR2 SFDVKD. The CDR3 is 14 residues long. Trimming left V 6 bases short and J 0 bases short, with 8 bases between. CDR3 residues: CATSSRDSNQPQHF. CDR3 coding DNA: TGTGCCACCAGTTCCCGGGATAGCAATCAGCCCCAGCATTTT.

This chain links TRBV27 with TRBJ1-2; no clear D. The CDR3 is 13 amino acids. Germline loops: CDR1 MNHEY, CDR2 SMNVEV (reference sequence). V was clipped by 4 bases and J by 4 bases, with 10 bases between them. CDR3 in amino acids: CASSYGEGYGYTF. The CDR3 DNA sequence: TGTGCCAGCAGTTACGGGGAGGGCTATGGCTACACCTTC.

The chain uses TRBV6-5 and TRBJ2-7, with 8 bases matching TRBD1. Per germline, CDR1 MNHEY and CDR2 SVGAGI. This CDR3 region has 15 residues. Germline trimming cut 5 bases from V and 2 bases from J; bases unmatched to any gene: 8. This chain's CDR3 is CASSKQDRAPYEQYF. As DNA, the CDR3 is TGTGCCAGCAGTAAACAGGACAGGGCTCCCTACGAGCAGTACTTC.

The V gene is TRBV30, the J gene TRBJ1-1; 8 positions match TRBD1. The CDR3 has 13 residues. The germline V gene encodes CDR1 GTSNPN and CDR2 SVGIG (reference sequence). The V gene end was trimmed by 2 bases and the J gene end by 5 bases; junction bases not matched to a gene: 4. The chain's CDR3 is CAWSRTGRTEAFF. CDR3 coding DNA: TGTGCCTGGAGTAGGACAGGGAGGACTGAAGCTTTCTTT. Supplemented by reference TRBV30 and TRBJ1-1, the full variable domain reads SQTIHQWPATLVQPVGSPLSLECTVEGTSNPNLYWYRQAAGRGLQLLFYSVGIGQISSEVPQNLSASRPQDRQFILSSKKLLLSDSGFYLCAWSRTGRTEAFFGQGTRLTVV.

This clone has only a few counts. The rearrangement joins TRBV7-2 to TRBJ1-2, with D possibly TRBD1 on 5 matching bases. CDR3 length: 15 amino acids. The germline V gene encodes CDR1 SGHTA and CDR2 FQGNSA. The ends were cut back, 0 bases at V and 4 bases at J, with 12 bases in the middle. As DNA, the CDR3 is TGTGCCAGCAGCTTAGCTTCAGGGCTGGGCTATGGCTACACCTTC. Translated, it gives CASSLASGLGYGYTF.